The clone carrying this T cell receptor (beta chain) was seen only a few times. Per the study methods: Amplified reference gene primers provided the basis for estimating nucleated cell counts. Sequenced by immunoSEQ multiplex PCR; TCRdb stores in-frame clones only, minus some. The V and J calls and the clone size are those of that table, but D and trimming were determined from the DNA. The sample holds over 100,000 clones, over 60% seen once. The data derive from a study of blood T cell repertoires in COVID-19. Study overall: There were acute and convalescent COVID-19 samples, and they came from the United States, Italy and Spain. T cells, B-cell-depleted T cells, or PBMCs provided the cDNA or gDNA that served as material.

Germline values: CDR1 MDHEN, CDR2 SYDVKM. The CDR3 is 15 amino acids. V lost 5 bases, J lost 2 bases, and 1 base stayed unmatched. Sequenced material: peripheral blood. This TCR came from a woman aged 70-85 years with acute or convalescent COVID-19. The J gene is TRBJ2-1, the V gene TRBV28, with 12 positions matching TRBD2. CDR3 nucleotide sequence: TGTGCCAGCAGTCGGACTAGCGGGACCTACAATGAGCAGTTCTTC. This encodes CASSRTSGTYNEQFF.